This T cell receptor (beta chain) was sequenced in a study of control samples from healthy donors and cancer patients. This CDR3 has 15 residues. Clones were read by immunoSEQ multiplex PCR, and TCRdb kept only the in-frame ones, dropping some. The table has under 150,000 clones, about nine tenths seen once. Specimen: blood. This TCR came from a man aged 40-49 years in good health. The chain combines TRBV21-1 with TRBJ2-3; the table's TRBD1 call for D was not verified on the DNA. TRBV21-1 is assigned pseudogene status. DNA for the CDR3: TGTGCCAGCACCCGGACCACAGGGGAGGCAGATACGCAGTATTTT. Translation: CASTRTTGEADTQYF.